The present T cell receptor beta chain was sequenced within a study of cytomegalovirus exposure and HLA in healthy donors. PCR employed 60 Vbeta and 13 Jbeta primers. The assay was immunoSEQ multiplex PCR, and TCRdb's table has in-frame clones only and misses some. Seen here are over 45,000 clones, about 81% observed once, and the top ten hold 2% to 2.5%. V shed 1 base and J 1 base; nucleotides not matched to a gene: 6. Germline values: CDR1 MGHRA, CDR2 YSYEKL. The CDR3 has 16 residues. V and J are TRBV4-1 and TRBJ2-7; TRBD1 matches 8 bases. The clonotype was recovered from a boy younger than 18 in good health and CMV-seropositive. Sequencing was performed on PBMCs. The CDR3, as DNA: TGCGCCAGCAGCCAAGGAGGGACAGGTCGGTCCTACGAGCAGTACTTC. Amino acids: CASSQGGTGRSYEQYF.